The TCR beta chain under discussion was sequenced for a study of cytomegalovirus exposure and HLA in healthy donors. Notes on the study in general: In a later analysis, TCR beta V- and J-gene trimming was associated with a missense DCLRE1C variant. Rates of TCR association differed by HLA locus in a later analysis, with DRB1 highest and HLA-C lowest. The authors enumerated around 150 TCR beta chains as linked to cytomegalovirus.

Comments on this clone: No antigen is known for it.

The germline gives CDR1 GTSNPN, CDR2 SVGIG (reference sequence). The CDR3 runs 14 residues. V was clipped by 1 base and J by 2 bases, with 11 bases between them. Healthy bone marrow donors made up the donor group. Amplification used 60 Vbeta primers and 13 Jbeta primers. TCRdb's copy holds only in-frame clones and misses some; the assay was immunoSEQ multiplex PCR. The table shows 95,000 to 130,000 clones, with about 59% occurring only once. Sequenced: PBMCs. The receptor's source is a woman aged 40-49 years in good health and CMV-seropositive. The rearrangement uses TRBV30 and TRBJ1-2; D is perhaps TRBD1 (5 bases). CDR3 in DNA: TGTGCCTGGAGTGGCCTATACAGGAACTATGGCTACACCTTC. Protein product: CAWSGLYRNYGYTF.